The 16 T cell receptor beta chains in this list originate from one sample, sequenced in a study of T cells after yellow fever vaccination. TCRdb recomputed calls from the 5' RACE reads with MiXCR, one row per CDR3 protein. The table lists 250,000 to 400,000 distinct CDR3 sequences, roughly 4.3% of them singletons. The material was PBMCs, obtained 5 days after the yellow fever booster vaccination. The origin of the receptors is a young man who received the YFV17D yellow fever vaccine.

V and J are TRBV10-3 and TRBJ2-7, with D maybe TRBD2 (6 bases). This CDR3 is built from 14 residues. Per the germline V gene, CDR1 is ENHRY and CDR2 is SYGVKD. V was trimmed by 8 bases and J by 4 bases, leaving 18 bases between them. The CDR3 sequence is CAICAGLASYEQYF. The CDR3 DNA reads TGTGCCATCTGTGCGGGCCTAGCGTCATACGAGCAGTACTTC.

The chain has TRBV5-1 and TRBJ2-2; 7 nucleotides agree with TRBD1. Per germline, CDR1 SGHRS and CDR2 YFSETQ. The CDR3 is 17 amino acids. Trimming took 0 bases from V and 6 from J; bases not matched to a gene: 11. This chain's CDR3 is CASSLALGQAGPGELFF. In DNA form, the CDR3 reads TGCGCCAGCAGCTTGGCCTTAGGACAGGCGGGCCCCGGGGAGCTGTTTTTT.

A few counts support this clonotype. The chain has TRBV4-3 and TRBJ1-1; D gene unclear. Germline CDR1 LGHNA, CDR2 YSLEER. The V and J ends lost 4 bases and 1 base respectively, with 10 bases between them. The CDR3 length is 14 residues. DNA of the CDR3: TGCGCCAGCAGCCGGCTCCGGGGGAACACTGAAGCTTTCTTT. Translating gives CASSRLRGNTEAFF.

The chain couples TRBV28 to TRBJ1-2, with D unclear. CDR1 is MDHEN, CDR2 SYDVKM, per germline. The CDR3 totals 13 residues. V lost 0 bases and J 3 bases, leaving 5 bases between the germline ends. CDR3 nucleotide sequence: TGTGCCAGCAGTTTATGGGACTACTATGGCTACACCTTC. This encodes CASSLWDYYGYTF.

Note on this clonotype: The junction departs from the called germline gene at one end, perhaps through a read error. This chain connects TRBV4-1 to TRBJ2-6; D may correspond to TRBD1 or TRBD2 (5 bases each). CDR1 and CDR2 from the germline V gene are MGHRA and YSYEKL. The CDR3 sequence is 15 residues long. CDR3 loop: CASSQVDTGANVVTF. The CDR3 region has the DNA TGCGCCAGCAGCCAAGTTGATACCGGGGCCAACGTCGTGACTTTC.

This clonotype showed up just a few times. CDR3 protein: CASSVGQIGNTIYF. As DNA, the CDR3 is TGTGCCAGCAGCGTGGGACAGATTGGAAACACCATATATTTT. This chain joins TRBV7-9 and TRBJ1-3; the match to TRBD1 covers 7 bases. Germline V gene lookup returns CDR1 SEHNR and CDR2 FQNEAQ (reference sequence). CDR3 length: 14 amino acids. After removal of 5 bases from V and 3 bases from J, the junction contained 4 bases not matched to a gene. The variable domain in full, completed from reference TRBV7-9 and TRBJ1-3, reads DTGVSQNPRHKITKRGQNVTFRCDPISEHNRLYWYRQTLGQGPEFLTYFQNEAQLEKSRLLSDRFSAERPKGSFSTLEIQRTEQGDSAMYLCASSVGQIGNTIYFGEGSWLTVV.

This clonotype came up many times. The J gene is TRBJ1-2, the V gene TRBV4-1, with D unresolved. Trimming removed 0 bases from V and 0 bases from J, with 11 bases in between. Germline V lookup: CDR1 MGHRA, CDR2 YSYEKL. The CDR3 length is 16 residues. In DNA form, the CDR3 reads TGCGCCAGCAGCCAAGACTTGGGATTTGCTAACTATGGCTACACCTTC. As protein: CASSQDLGFANYGYTF.

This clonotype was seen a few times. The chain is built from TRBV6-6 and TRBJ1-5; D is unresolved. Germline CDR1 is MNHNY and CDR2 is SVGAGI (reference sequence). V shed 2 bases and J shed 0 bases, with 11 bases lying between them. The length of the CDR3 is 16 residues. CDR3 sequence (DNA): TGTGCCAGCAGTTACCCCCTTTTAGATAGCAATCAGCCCCAGCATTTT. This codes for CASSYPLLDSNQPQHF.

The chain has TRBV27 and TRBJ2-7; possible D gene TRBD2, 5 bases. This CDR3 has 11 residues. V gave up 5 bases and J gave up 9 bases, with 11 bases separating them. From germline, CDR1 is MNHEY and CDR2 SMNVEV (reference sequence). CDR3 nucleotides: TGTGCCAGCAGTCAAGGCGCGGGGCAGTACTTC. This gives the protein CASSQGAGQYF.

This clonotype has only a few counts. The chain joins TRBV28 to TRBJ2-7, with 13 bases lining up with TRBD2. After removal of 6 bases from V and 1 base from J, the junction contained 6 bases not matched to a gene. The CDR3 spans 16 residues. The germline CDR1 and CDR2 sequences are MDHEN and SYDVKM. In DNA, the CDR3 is TGTGCCAGCAGATCGCCGGGACTAGCGGGGTCCTACGAGCAGTACGTC. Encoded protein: CASRSPGLAGSYEQYV.

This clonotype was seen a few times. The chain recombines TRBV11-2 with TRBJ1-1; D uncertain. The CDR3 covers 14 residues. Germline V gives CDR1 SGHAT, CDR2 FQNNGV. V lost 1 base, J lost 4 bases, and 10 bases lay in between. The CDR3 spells CASSLGLRGTEAFF. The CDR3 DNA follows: TGTGCCAGCAGCTTAGGGCTGCGCGGCACTGAAGCTTTCTTT. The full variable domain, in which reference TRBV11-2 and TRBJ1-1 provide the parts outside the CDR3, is EAGVAQSPRYKIIEKRQSVAFWCNPISGHATLYWYQQILGQGPKLLIQFQNNGVVDDSQLPKDRFSAERLKGVDSTLKIQPAKLEDSAVYLCASSLGLRGTEAFFGQGTRLTVV.

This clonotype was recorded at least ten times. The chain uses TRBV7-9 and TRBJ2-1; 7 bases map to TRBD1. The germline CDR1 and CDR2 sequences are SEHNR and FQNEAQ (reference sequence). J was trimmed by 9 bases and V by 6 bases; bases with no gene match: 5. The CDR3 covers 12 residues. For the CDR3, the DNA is TGTGCCAGCAGATCAGGGGGTAGTGAGCAGTTCTTC. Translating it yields CASRSGGSEQFF.

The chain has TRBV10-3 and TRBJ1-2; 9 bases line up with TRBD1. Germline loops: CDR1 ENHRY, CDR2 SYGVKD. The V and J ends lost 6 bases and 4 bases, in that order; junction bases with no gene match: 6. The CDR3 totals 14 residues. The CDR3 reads CAIRSTGGGYGYTF. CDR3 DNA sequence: TGTGCCATCAGATCCACAGGGGGCGGCTATGGCTACACCTTC.

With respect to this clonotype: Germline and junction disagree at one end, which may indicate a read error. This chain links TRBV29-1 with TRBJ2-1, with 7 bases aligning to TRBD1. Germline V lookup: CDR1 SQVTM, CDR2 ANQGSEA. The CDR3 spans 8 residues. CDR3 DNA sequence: TGCAGCGTTGACCAGGGACAGTTC. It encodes CSVDQGQF.

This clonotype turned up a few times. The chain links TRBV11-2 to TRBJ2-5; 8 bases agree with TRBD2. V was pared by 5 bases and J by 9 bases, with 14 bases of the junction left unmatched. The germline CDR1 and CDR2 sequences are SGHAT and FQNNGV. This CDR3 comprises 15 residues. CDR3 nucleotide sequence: TGTGCCAGCAGCGAAACGACTAGCGCCGGGGGGGCCCAGTACTTC. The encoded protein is CASSETTSAGGAQYF.

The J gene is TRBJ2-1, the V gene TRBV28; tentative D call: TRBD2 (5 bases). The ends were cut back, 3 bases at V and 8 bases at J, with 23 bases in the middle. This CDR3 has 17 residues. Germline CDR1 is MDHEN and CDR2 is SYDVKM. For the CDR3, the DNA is TGTGCCAGCAGTTTTGGCGGGTATGTTGGGGTAGGGCATGAGCAGTTCTTC. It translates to CASSFGGYVGVGHEQFF.